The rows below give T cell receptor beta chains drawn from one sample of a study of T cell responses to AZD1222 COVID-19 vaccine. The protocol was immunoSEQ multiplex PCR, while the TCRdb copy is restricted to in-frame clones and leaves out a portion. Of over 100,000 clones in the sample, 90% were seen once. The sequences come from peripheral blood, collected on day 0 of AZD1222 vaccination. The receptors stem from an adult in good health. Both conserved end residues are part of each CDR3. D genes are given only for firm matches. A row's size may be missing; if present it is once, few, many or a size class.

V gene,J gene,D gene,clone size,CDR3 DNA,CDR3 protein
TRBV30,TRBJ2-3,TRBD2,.,TGTGCCTGGAGTGTAAGAGCGGGGGGCACAGATACGCAGTATTTT,CAWSVRAGGTDTQYF
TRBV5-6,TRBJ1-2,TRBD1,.,TGTGCCAGCAGCTTTCTGGTGTCAGGGGGCTATGGCTACACCTTC,CASSFLVSGGYGYTF
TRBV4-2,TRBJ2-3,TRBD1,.,TGTGCCAGCAGCCAAGATTTGGGACAGGGGGCAGATACGCAGTATTTT,CASSQDLGQGADTQYF
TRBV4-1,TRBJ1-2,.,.,TGCGCCAGCAGCCAAATCAAGGGACCAATGAACCATGGCTACACCTTC,CASSQIKGPMNHGYTF
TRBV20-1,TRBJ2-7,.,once,TGCAGTGCTAGTCAGGAGCCATCCTACGAGCAGTACTTC,CSASQEPSYEQYF
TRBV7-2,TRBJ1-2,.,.,TGTGCCAGCAGCCCTGGTGGGATTGAGGGCTACACCTTC,CASSPGGIEGYTF
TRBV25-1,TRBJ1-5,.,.,TGTGCCAGCGGTGGTAGGGACACCAATCAGCCCCAGCATTTT,CASGGRDTNQPQHF
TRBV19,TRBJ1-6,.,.,TGTGCCAGTAGTATAGATATCCGGGGGAGCCTCCACTTT,CASSIDIRGSLHF
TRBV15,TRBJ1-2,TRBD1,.,TGTGCCACCAGCCGTGGGACAGGGGGCGACTATGGCTACACCTTC,CATSRGTGGDYGYTF
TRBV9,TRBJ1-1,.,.,TGTGCCAGCAGCGTGAGACCCTGGGACACTGAAGCTTTCTTT,CASSVRPWDTEAFF
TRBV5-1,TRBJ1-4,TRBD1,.,TGCGCCAGCAGCCCCCAGGGGGTTAATGAAAAACTGTTTTTT,CASSPQGVNEKLFF
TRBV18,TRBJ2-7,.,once,TGTGCCAGCTCCTCCAACGAGGGGTCCATCTACGAGCAGTACTTC,CASSSNEGSIYEQYF
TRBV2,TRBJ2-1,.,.,TGTGCCAGCAGGATGCTCAATGAGCAGTTCTTC,CASRMLNEQFF
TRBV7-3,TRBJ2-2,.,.,TGTGCCAGCAGCTTAGAAGCGAACACCGGGGAGCTGTTTTTT,CASSLEANTGELFF
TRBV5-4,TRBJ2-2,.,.,TGTGCCAGCAGCTCCCCTAGAGCAGGCGGGGAGCTGTTTTTT,CASSSPRAGGELFF
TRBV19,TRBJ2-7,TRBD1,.,TGTGCCAGTAGTGGCGGACAGGGATTCTCCTACGAGCAGTACTTC,CASSGGQGFSYEQYF
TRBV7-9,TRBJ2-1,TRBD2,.,TGTGCCAGCAGCCACTCTAGCGGGGGGGCGCGGAATGAGCAGTTCTTC,CASSHSSGGARNEQFF
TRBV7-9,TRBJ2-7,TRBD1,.,TGTGCCAGCAGCCCGGGACAGGGCATGGAGGAGCAGTACTTC,CASSPGQGMEEQYF
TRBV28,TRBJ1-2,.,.,TGTGCCAGCAGTTCCGTCAGCCTCCCAGGCTACACCTTC,CASSSVSLPGYTF
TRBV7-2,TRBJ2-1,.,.,TGTGCCAGCAGTCAAGGCGGGGCCTCCTACAATGAGCAGTTCTTC,CASSQGGASYNEQFF
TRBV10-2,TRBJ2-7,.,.,TGCGCCAGCAGTCTTCTACTTACCTACGAGCAGTACTTC,CASSLLLTYEQYF
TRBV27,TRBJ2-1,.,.,TGTGCCAGCAGTTTGGGCAGCTCCTACAATGAGCAGTTCTTC,CASSLGSSYNEQFF
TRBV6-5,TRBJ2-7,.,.,TGTGCCAGCAGTTACTCAGGCAGGACCTACGAGCAGTACTTC,CASSYSGRTYEQYF
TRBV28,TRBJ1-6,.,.,TGTGCCAGCAGTTTTACAGGACAAAAATACTATAATTCACCCCTCCACTTT,CASSFTGQKYYNSPLHF
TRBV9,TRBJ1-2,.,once,TGTGCCAGCAGCGTAGGAGGGCAGAGCAACTATGGCTACACCTTC,CASSVGGQSNYGYTF
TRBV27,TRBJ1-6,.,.,TGTGCCAGCAGTTTATCCCGTAACCCTTTATCACCCCTCCACTTT,CASSLSRNPLSPLHF
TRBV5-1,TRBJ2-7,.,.,TGCGCCAGCAGCGACCTTACAGAGTACGAGCAGTACTTC,CASSDLTEYEQYF
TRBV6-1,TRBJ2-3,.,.,TGTGCCAGCAGTGAATCAACTACAGATACGCAGTATTTT,CASSESTTDTQYF